This T cell receptor (beta chain) stems from a study of blood T cells in healthy people across ages. Overall study results and limits: As age increased, TCR beta diversity per million T cells fell in a roughly linear fashion.

The CDR3 spans 14 residues. CDR1 and CDR2 (germline): LGHNA, YSLEER. Trimming removed 4 bases at V and 7 bases at J, with 16 bases between. With a J-beta primer mix and a sample-barcoded 5' primer, a second PCR ran about 7 to 12 cycles. TCRdb re-analysed the 5' RACE reads in MiXCR, keeping a single row per CDR3 protein. The sample carries fewer than 800,000 distinct CDR3 sequences, roughly 30% recorded once. Donors gave roughly 10 milliliters of peripheral blood apiece. The authors isolated at least 6 million PBMCs per sample. This clonotype was seen more than once but under ten times. The antigen is undetermined.

The sequence derives from a woman at least 80 years old in good health. The sequenced sample was blood. The chain combines TRBV4-3 with TRBJ1-1; D gene uncertain. The CDR3 nucleotides are TGCGCCAGCAGCCCAATCCAAAATTGGGGTGAAGCTTTCTTT. Translation gives CASSPIQNWGEAFF.